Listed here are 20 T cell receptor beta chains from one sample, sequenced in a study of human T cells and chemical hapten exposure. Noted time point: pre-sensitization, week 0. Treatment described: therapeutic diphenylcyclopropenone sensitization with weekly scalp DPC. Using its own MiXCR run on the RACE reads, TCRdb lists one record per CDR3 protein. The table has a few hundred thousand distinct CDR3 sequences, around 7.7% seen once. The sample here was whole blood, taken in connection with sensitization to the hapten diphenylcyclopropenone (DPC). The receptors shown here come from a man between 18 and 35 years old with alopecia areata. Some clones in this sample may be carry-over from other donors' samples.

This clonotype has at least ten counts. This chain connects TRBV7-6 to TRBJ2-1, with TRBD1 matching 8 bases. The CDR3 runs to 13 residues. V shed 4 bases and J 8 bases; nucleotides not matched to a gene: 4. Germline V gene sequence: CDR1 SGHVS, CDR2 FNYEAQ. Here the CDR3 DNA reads TGTGCCAGCAGCTGGGGACAGGCCTATGAGCAGTTCTTC. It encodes CASSWGQAYEQFF.

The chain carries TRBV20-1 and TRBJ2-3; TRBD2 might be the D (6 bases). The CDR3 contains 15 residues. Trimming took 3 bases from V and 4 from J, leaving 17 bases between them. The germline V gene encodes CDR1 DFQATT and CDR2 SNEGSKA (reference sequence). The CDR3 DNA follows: TGCAGTGCTAGTGGCAGGAGGGCGGTGGCAGATACGCAGTATTTT. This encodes CSASGRRAVADTQYF.

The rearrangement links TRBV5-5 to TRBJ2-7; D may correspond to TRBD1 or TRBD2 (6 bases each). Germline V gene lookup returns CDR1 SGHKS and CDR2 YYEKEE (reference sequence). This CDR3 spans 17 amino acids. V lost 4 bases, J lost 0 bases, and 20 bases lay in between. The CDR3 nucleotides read TGTGCCAGCAGCCCGGGTCTTTCGGGGGCTAGCTCCTACGAGCAGTACGTC. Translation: CASSPGLSGASSYEQYV.

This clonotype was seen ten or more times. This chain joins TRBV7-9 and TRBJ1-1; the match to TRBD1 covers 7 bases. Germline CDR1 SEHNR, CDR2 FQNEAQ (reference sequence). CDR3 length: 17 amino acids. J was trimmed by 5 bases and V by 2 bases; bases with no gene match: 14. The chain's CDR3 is CASSLRLAKGGRTEAFF. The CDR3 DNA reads TGTGCCAGCAGCTTACGTCTTGCGAAAGGGGGCCGAACTGAAGCTTTCTTT.

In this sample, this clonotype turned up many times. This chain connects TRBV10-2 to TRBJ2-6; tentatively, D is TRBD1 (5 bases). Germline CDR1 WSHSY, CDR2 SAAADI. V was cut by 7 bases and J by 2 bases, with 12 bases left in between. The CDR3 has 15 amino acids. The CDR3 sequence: CASTKIGAGANVLTF. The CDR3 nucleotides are TGCGCCAGCACCAAAATAGGGGCTGGGGCCAACGTCCTGACTTTC.

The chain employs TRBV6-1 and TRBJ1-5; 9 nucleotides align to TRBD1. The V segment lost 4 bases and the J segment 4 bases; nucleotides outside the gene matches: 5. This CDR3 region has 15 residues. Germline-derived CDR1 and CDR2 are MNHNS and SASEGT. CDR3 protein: CASSGGTGRNQPQHF. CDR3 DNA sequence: TGTGCCAGCAGTGGTGGGACAGGGAGGAATCAGCCCCAGCATTTT.

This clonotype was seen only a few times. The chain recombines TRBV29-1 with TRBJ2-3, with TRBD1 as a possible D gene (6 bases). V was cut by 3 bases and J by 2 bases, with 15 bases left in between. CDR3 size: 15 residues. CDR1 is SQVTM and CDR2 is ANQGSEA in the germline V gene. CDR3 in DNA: TGCAGCGTTGAGGGGGCGGACTCCCCCACAGATACGCAGTATTTT. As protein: CSVEGADSPTDTQYF.

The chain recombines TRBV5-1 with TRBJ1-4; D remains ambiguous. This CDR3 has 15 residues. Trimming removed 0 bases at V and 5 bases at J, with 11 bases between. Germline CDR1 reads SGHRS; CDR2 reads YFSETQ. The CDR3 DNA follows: TGCGCCAGCAGCTTGGAGGACGGGAAAAATGAAAAACTGTTTTTT. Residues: CASSLEDGKNEKLFF.

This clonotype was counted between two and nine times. This chain's CDR3 is CASSQQIGGNEQFF. CDR3 in DNA: TGCGCCAGCAGCCAACAAATAGGGGGCAATGAGCAGTTCTTC. V gene TRBV4-3 combines with J gene TRBJ2-1, with TRBD1 as a possible D gene (6 bases). Trimming shortened V by 2 bases and J by 6 bases, and 11 bases separated the two germline ends. This CDR3 contains 14 residues. Looked up from germline, CDR1 is LGHNA and CDR2 is YSLEER.

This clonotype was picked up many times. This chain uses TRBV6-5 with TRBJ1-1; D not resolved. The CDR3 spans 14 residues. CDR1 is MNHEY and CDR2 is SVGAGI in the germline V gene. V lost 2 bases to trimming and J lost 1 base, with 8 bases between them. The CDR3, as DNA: TGTGCCAGCAGTTACAGATGGGGGAACACTGAAGCTTTCTTT. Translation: CASSYRWGNTEAFF.

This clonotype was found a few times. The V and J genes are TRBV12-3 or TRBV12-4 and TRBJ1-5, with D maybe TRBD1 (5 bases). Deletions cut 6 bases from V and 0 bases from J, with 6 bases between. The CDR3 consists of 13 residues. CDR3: CASRGRSNQPQHF. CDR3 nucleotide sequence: TGTGCCAGCAGGGGGCGTAGCAATCAGCCCCAGCATTTT.

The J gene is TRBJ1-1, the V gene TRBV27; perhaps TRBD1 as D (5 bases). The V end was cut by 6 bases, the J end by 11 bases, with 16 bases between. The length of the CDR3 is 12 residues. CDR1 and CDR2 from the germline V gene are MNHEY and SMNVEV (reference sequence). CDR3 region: CASSPTGTGAFF. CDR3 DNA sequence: TGTGCCAGCAGCCCAACAGGAACGGGGGCTTTCTTT.

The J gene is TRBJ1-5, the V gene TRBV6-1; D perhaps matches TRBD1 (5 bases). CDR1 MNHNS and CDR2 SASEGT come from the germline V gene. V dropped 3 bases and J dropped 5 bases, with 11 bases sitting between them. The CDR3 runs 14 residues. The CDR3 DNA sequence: TGTGCCAGCAGTGATCAGGGCTGGTATCAGCCCCAGCATTTT. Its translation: CASSDQGWYQPQHF.

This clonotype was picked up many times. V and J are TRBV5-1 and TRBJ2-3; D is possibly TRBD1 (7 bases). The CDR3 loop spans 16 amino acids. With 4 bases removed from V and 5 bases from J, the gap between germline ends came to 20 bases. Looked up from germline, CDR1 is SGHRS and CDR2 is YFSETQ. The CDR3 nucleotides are TGCGCCAGCAGCCGAGTGGACAGGCGAGCGGGAGATACGCAGTATTTT. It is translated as CASSRVDRRAGDTQYF. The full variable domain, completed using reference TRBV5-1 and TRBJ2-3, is KAGVTQTPRYLIKTRGQQVTLSCSPISGHRSVSWYQQTPGQGLQFLFEYFSETQRNKGNFPGRFSGRQFSNSRSEMNVSTLELGDSALYLCASSRVDRRAGDTQYFGPGTRLTVL.

CDR3 in DNA: TGTGCCAGCAGCCCAGACACCGATGAGCAGTTCTTC. This translates into CASSPDTDEQFF. The chain links TRBV7-2 to TRBJ2-1, with D unclear. V was shortened by 5 bases and J by 8 bases, with 10 bases between the two germline ends. This CDR3 has 12 residues. The V gene's germline CDR1 is SGHTA and CDR2 FQGNSA.

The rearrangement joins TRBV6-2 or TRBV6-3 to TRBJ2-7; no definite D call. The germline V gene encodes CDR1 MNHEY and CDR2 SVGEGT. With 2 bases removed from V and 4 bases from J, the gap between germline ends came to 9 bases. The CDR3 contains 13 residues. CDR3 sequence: CASSYGKRYEQYV. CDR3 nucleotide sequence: TGTGCCAGCAGTTACGGGAAGAGGTACGAGCAGTACGTC.

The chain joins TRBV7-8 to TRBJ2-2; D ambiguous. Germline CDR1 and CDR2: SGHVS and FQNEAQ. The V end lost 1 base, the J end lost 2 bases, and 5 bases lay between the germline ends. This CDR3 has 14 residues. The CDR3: CASSLELNTGELFF. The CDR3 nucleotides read TGTGCCAGCAGCTTAGAACTAAACACCGGGGAGCTGTTTTTT.

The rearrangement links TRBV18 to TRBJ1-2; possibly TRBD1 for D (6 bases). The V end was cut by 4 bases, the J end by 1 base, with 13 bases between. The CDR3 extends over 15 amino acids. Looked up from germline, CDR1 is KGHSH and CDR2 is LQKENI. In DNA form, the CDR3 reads TGTGCCAGCTCACACACCAGACAGGATAACTATGGCTACACCTTC. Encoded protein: CASSHTRQDNYGYTF. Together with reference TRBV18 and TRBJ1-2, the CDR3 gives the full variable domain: NAGVMQNPRHLVRRRGQEARLRCSPMKGHSHVYWYRQLPEEGLKFMVYLQKENIIDESGMPKERFSAEFPKEGPSILRIQQVVRGDSAAYFCASSHTRQDNYGYTFGSGTRLTVV.

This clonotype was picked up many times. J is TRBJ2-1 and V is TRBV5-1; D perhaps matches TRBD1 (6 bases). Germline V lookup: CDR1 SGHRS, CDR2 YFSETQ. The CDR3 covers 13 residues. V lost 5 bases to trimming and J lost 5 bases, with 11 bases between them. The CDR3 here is CASRVDSNNEQFF. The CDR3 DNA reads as TGCGCCAGCAGGGTGGACAGTAACAATGAGCAGTTCTTC.

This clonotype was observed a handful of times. The CDR3 sequence is CASSLGQDQPQHF. The DNA of the CDR3 is TGTGCCAGCAGCTTAGGGCAAGATCAGCCCCAGCATTTT. The gene calls are TRBV7-2 and TRBJ1-5, with D unclear. Germline CDR1 is SGHTA and CDR2 is FQGNSA. This CDR3 has 13 amino acids. V shed 1 base and J shed 5 bases, with 6 bases lying between them.